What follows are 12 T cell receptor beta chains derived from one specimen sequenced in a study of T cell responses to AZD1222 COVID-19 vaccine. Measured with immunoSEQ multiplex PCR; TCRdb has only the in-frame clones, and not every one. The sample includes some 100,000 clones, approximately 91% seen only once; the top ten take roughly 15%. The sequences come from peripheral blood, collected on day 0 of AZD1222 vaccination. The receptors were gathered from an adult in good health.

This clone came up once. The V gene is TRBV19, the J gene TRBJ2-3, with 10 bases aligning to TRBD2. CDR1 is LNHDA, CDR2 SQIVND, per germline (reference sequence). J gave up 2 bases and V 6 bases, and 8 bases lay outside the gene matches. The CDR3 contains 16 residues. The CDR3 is CASSERGGPNTDTQYF. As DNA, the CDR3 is TGTGCCAGTAGCGAGCGGGGGGGCCCTAACACAGATACGCAGTATTTT.

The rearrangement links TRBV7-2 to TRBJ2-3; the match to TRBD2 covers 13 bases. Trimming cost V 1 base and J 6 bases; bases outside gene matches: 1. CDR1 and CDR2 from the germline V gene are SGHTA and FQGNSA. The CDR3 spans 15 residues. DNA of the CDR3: TGTGCCAGCAGCTTAGGGGGACTAGCGGGGGATACGCAGTATTTT. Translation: CASSLGGLAGDTQYF. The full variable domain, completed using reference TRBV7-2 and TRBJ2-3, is GAGVSQSPSNKVTEKGKDVELRCDPISGHTALYWYRQSLGQGLEFLIYFQGNSAPDKSGLPSDRFSAERTGGSVSTLTIQRTQQEDSAVYLCASSLGGLAGDTQYFGPGTRLTVL.

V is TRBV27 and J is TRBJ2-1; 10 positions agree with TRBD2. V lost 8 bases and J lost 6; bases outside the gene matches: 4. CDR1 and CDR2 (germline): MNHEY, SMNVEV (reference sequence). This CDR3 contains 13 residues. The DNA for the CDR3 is TGTGCCAGCGGACTAGCGGTAACCAATGAGCAGTTCTTC. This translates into CASGLAVTNEQFF.

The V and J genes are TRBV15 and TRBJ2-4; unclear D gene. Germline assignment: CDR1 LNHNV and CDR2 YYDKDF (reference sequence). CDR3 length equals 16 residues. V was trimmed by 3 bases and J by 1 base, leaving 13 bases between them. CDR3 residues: CATSSPGSQAKNIQYF. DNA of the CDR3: TGTGCCACCAGCAGCCCAGGTTCCCAGGCCAAAAACATTCAGTACTTC.

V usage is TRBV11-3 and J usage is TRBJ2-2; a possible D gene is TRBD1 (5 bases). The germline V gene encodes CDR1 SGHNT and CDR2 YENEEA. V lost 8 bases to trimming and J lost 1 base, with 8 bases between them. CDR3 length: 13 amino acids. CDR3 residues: CASAGWNTGELFF. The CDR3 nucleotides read TGTGCCAGCGCAGGGTGGAACACCGGGGAGCTGTTTTTT.

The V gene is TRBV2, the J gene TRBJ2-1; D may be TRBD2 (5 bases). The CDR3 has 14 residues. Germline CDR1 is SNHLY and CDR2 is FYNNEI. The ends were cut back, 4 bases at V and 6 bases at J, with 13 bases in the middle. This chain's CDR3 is CASSVSGVRNEQFF. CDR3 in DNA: TGTGCCAGCAGTGTTTCCGGGGTTCGCAATGAGCAGTTCTTC.

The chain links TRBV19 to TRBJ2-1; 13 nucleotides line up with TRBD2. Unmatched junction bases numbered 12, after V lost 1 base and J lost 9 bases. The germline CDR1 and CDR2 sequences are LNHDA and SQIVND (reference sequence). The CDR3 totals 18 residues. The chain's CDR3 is CASSIAQLAGGPSGEQFF. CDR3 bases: TGTGCCAGTAGTATAGCCCAACTAGCGGGAGGGCCCTCTGGTGAGCAGTTCTTC. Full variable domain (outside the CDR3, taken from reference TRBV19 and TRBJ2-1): DGGITQSPKYLFRKEGQNVTLSCEQNLNHDAMYWYRQDPGQGLRLIYYSQIVNDFQKGDIAEGYSVSREKKESFPLTVTSAQKNPTAFYLCASSIAQLAGGPSGEQFFGPGTRLTVL.

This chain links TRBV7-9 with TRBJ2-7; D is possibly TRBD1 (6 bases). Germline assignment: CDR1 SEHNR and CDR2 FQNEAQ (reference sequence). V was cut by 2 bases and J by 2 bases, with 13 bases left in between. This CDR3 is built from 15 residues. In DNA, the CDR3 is TGTGCCAGCAGCTTATTAGGCAGGGGACCCTACGAGCAGTACTTC. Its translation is CASSLLGRGPYEQYF.

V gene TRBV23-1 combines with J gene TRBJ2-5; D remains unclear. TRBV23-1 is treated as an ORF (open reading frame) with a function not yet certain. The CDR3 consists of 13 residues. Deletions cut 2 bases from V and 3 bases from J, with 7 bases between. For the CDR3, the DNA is TGCGCCAGCAGTCAAAGGGTCGAAGAGACCCAGTACTTC. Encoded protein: CASSQRVEETQYF.

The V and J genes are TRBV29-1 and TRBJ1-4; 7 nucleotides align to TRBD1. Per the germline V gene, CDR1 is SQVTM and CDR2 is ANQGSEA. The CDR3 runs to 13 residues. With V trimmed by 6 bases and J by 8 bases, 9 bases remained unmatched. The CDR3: CSVTGSDGEKLFF. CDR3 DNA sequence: TGCAGCGTGACAGGGTCAGATGGGGAAAAACTGTTTTTT.

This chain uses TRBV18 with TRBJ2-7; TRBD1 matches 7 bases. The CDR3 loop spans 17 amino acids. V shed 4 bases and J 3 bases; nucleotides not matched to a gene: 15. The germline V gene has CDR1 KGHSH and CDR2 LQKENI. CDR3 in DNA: TGTGCCAGCTCACTCAAAACAGGGGTTTCAGGGTACTACGAGCAGTACTTC. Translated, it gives CASSLKTGVSGYYEQYF.

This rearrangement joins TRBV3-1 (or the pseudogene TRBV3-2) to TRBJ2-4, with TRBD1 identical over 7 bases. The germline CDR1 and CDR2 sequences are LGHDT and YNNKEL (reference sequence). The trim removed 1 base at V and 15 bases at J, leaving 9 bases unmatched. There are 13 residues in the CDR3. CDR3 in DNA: TGTGCCAGCAGCCAAGTCGCCAGGGGGTTTCGGTACTTC. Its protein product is CASSQVARGFRYF.